A selection of T cell receptor beta chains follows, all from one sample in a study of T-cell reconstitution after alpha-beta-depleted transplantation in children. MiXCR, applied by TCRdb to the PCR reads, yields one record per CDR3 protein. In the table there are about 640,000 distinct CDR3 sequences, roughly 17% of which are singletons. Sample: PBMCs from the stem cell graft donor, taken from the stem cell graft. Every receptor here comes from a human donor who donated a stem cell graft to a child with acute myeloid leukemia. The conserved cysteine and the conserved F or W are not part of the CDR3 here. Fields, in order: D gene, V gene, J gene, CDR3 protein. A D gene is named only where the DNA matches it firmly.

.,TRBV29-1,TRBJ2-3,SVLAAERATDTQY
TRBD1,TRBV7-2,TRBJ1-1,ASSLDRVATEAF
TRBD1,TRBV6-1,TRBJ1-6,ASSLRTGDYNSPLH
.,TRBV28,TRBJ2-5,ASSYRAASQETQY
.,TRBV5-1,TRBJ2-5,ASSFRGMRETQY
.,TRBV20-1,TRBJ2-7,SARDRQGPYEQY
TRBD2,TRBV7-2,TRBJ2-1,ASSLGLAGYDEQF
.,TRBV5-1,TRBJ1-4,ASSLNRATNEKLF
TRBD1,TRBV28,TRBJ2-5,ASSFGQGDLETQY
.,TRBV28,TRBJ2-1,ASSLFGTYNEQF
.,TRBV11-2,TRBJ2-3,ASSLQSPTGGKSYTQY
.,TRBV11-2,TRBJ1-1,ASSLAQGRGTEAF
.,TRBV20-1,TRBJ2-5,SAGDRSRPQETQY
.,TRBV7-3,TRBJ2-1,ASSLNGAGRGYNEQF
.,TRBV20-1,TRBJ2-3,SARGAGGLGTDTQY
TRBD2,TRBV20-1,TRBJ2-3,SARPAGGFTDTQY
TRBD1,TRBV30,TRBJ1-5,AWSPRQGERGNQPQH
TRBD1,TRBV20-1,TRBJ1-1,SASVWGGTDTEAF
.,TRBV20-1,TRBJ2-7,SARVSGAVPHEQY
.,TRBV7-6,TRBJ1-6,ASSQTAGSPLH
.,TRBV7-2,TRBJ2-5,ASSPGGGGETQY
TRBD2,TRBV7-9,TRBJ2-5,ASSHSGGLEETQY
TRBD2,TRBV4-2,TRBJ2-5,ASSQPSGGTRETQY
TRBD1,TRBV28,TRBJ2-2,ASSLEGQAYRNTGELF